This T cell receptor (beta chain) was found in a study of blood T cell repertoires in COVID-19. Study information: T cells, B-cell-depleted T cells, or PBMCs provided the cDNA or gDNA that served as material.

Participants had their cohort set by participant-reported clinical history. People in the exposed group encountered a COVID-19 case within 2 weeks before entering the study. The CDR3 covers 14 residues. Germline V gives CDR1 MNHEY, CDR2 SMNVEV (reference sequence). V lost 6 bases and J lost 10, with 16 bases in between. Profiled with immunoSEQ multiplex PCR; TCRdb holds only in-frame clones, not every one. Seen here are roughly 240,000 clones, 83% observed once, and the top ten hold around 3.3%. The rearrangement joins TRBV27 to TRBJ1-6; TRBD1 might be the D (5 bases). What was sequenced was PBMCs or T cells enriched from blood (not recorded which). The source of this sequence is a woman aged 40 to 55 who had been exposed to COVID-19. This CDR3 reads CASRATASLSPLHF. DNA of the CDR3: TGTGCCAGCAGGGCGACAGCGTCCCTATCACCCCTCCACTTT.